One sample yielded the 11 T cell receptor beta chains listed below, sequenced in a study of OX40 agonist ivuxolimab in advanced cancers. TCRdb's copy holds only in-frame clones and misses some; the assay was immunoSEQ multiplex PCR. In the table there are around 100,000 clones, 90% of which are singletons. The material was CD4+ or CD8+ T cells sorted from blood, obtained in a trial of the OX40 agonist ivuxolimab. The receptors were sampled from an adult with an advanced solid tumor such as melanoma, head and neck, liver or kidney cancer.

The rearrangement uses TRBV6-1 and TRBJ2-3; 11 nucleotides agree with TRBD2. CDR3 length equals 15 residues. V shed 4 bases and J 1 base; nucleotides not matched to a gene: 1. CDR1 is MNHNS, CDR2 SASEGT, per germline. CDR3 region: CASSGGLAGTDTQYF. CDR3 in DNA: TGTGCCAGCAGTGGGGGACTAGCGGGCACAGATACGCAGTATTTT.

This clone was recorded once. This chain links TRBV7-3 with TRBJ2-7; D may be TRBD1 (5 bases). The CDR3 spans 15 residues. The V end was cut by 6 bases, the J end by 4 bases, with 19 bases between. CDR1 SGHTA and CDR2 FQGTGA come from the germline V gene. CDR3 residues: CASSLDSGPWYEQYF. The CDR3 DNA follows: TGTGCCAGCAGTTTAGACAGTGGTCCCTGGTACGAGCAGTACTTC.

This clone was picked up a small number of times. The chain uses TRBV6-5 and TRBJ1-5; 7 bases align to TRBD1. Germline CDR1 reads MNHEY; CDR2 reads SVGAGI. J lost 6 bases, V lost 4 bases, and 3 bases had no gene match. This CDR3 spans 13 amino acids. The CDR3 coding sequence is TGTGCCAGCAGTTCACAGGGGACTCAGCCCCAGCATTTT. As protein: CASSSQGTQPQHF.

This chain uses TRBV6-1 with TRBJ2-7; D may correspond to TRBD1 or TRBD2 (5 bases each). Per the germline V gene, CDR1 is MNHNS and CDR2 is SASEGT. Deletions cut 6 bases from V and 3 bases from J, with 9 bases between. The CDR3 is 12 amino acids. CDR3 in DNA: TGTGCCAGCAGGGGGGACGGCTACGAGCAGTACTTC. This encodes CASRGDGYEQYF.

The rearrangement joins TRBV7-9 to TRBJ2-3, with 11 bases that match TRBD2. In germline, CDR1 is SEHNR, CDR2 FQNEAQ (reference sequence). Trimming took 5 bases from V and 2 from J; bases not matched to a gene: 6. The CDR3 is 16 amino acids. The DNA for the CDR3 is TGTGCCAGCAGCATTACTAGCGGGGGCCTCACAGATACGCAGTATTTT. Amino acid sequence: CASSITSGGLTDTQYF.

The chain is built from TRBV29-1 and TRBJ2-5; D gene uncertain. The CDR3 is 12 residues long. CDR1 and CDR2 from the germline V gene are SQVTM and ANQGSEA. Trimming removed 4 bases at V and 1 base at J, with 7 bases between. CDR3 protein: CSVVSSQETQYF. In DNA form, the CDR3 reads TGCAGCGTTGTAAGCAGCCAAGAGACCCAGTACTTC.

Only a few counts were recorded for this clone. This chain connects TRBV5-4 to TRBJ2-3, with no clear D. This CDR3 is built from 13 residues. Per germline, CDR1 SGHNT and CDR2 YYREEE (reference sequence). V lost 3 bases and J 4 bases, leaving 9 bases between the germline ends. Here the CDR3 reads CASSSIIADTQYF. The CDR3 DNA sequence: TGTGCCAGCAGCTCCATAATCGCAGATACGCAGTATTTT.

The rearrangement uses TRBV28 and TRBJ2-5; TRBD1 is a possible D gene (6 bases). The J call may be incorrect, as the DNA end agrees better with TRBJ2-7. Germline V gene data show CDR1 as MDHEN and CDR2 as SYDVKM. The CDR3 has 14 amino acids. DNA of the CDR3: TGTGCCAGCACCATAAGGCACAGGGTCTACGAGCAGTACTTC. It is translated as CASTIRHRVYEQYF.

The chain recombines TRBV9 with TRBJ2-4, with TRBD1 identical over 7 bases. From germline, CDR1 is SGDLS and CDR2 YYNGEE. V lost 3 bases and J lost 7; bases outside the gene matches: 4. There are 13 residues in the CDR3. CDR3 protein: CASSAGQQNIQYF. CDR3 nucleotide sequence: TGTGCCAGCAGCGCGGGACAGCAGAACATTCAGTACTTC.

The CDR3 region has the DNA TGTGCCTGGAGTTCGCCAAAGCCCTACAATGAGCAGTTCTTC. It encodes CAWSSPKPYNEQFF. This chain connects TRBV30 to TRBJ2-1; D is undetermined. Germline V gene lookup returns CDR1 GTSNPN and CDR2 SVGIG (reference sequence). The V end lost 2 bases, the J end lost 2 bases, and 10 bases lay between the germline ends. CDR3 length: 14 residues.

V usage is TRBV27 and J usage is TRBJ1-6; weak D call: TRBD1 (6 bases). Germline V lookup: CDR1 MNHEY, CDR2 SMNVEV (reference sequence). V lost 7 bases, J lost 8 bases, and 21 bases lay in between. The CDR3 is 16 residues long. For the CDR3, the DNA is TGTGCCAGCAACCTGCGGGGGGCTTTTGTGGATTCACCCCTCCACTTT. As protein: CASNLRGAFVDSPLHF.